A single T cell receptor beta chain is shown here with its context. This entry is derived from a study of blood T cell repertoires in COVID-19. Study summary: Italy, Spain and the United States were the sources of the convalescent and acute COVID-19 samples.

The method was immunoSEQ multiplex PCR; TCRdb's version includes in-frame clones alone and lacks a portion of them. The sample records 190,000 or so clones, roughly nine tenths being singletons. The sequencing sample was made of peripheral blood. This TCR came from a woman in her seventies with acute or convalescent COVID-19.

The CDR3, as DNA: TGTGCCAGTAGTATTACAGGGTGGGTTCAGCCCCAGCATTTT. It yields the protein CASSITGWVQPQHF. J is TRBJ1-5 and V is TRBV19, with D possibly TRBD1 on 6 matching bases. Trimming took off 3 bases at V and 6 bases at J, with 12 bases between the two ends. This CDR3 region has 14 residues. CDR1 is LNHDA and CDR2 is SQIVND in the germline V gene (reference sequence).